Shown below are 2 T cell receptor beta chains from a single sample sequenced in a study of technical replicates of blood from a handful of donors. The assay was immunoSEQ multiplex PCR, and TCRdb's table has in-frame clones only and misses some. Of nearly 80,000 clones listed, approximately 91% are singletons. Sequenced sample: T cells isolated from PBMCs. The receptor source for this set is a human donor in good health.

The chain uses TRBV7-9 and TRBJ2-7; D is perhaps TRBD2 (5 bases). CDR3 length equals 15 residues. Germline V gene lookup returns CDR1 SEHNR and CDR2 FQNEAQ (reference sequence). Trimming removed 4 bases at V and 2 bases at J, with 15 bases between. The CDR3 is CASSSWTSTPYEQYF. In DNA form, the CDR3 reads TGTGCCAGCAGCTCTTGGACTTCAACCCCCTACGAGCAGTACTTC.

For the CDR3, the DNA is TGTGCCAGTAGTATAGATGCCGGGAGTGGGAGTGAGCAGTTCTTC. It specifies CASSIDAGSGSEQFF. J is TRBJ2-1 and V is TRBV19, with D tentatively TRBD2 (6 bases). With 0 bases removed from V and 9 bases from J, the gap between germline ends came to 15 bases. Germline lookup yields CDR1 LNHDA and CDR2 SQIVND (reference sequence). CDR3 size: 15 residues.